Following are 25 T cell receptor beta chains from one sample sequenced in a study of blood T cell repertoires in COVID-19. Using immunoSEQ multiplex PCR, the repertoire was profiled, and TCRdb retains in-frame clones only, with some absent. The data show 60,000 to 75,000 clones, 88% seen once. Sequenced material: peripheral blood. Every receptor here comes from a human donor in a cohort sampled during active COVID-19.

This rearrangement joins TRBV6-2 or TRBV6-3 to TRBJ2-2; D might be TRBD2 (7 bases). Germline V lookup: CDR1 MNHEY, CDR2 SVGEGT. CDR3 length: 15 amino acids. Between the trimmed V and J ends, which lost 6 bases and 4 bases, there was a span of 15 bases. CDR3 in amino acids: CASSPPGGLTGELFF. DNA for the CDR3: TGTGCCAGCAGCCCCCCGGGGGGCCTCACCGGGGAGCTGTTTTTT.

The chain has TRBV7-2 and TRBJ1-1; D not resolved. Between the trimmed V and J ends, which lost 7 bases and 1 base, there was a span of 7 bases. CDR1 and CDR2 from the germline V gene are SGHTA and FQGNSA. This CDR3 comprises 12 residues. CDR3 nucleotide sequence: TGTGCCAGCAACCTACCGAACACTGAAGCTTTCTTT. Amino acid sequence: CASNLPNTEAFF.

The rearrangement joins TRBV5-4 to TRBJ2-1; a weak D match, TRBD2 (5 bases). V lost 0 bases, J lost 15 bases, and 16 bases lay in between. The CDR3 consists of 13 residues. CDR1 is SGHNT, CDR2 YYREEE, per germline (reference sequence). The CDR3 sequence: CASSLEDSRPRFF. CDR3 in DNA: TGTGCCAGCAGCTTGGAGGACTCCCGGCCGCGGTTCTTC.

V usage is TRBV7-8 and J usage is TRBJ2-3; D gene unclear. CDR1 and CDR2 from the germline V gene are SGHVS and FQNEAQ. V lost 1 base and J 0 bases, leaving 8 bases between the germline ends. There are 15 residues in the CDR3. The CDR3 DNA follows: TGTGCCAGCAGCTTAGGCCTTAGCAGCACAGATACGCAGTATTTT. It is translated as CASSLGLSSTDTQYF.

This chain links TRBV10-3 with TRBJ1-3; D is perhaps TRBD1 (5 bases). CDR1 and CDR2 from the germline V gene are ENHRY and SYGVKD. The CDR3 contains 13 residues. Trimming pared 2 bases from V and 7 bases from J, leaving 9 bases between. The CDR3 nucleotides are TGTGCCATCAGTGAGAACAGGTTGAACACCATATATTTT. This sequence encodes CAISENRLNTIYF.

The chain joins TRBV30 to TRBJ2-7, with a possible D match to TRBD1 (6 bases). CDR1 is GTSNPN, CDR2 SVGIG, per germline (reference sequence). V lost 1 base and J 12 bases, leaving 16 bases between the germline ends. This CDR3 spans 12 amino acids. The CDR3 DNA reads TGTGCCTGGAGTGGGGTTAGGGGGTCAAGGTACTTC. It specifies CAWSGVRGSRYF.

The CDR3 is CASSIIGTVQAYEQYF. CDR3 in DNA: TGTGCCAGTAGTATAATCGGGACAGTCCAAGCGTACGAGCAGTACTTC. The rearrangement uses TRBV19 and TRBJ2-7, with 7 bases matching TRBD1. Germline loops: CDR1 LNHDA, CDR2 SQIVND (reference sequence). The J segment lost 4 bases and the V segment lost 2 bases, leaving 11 bases of the junction unmatched. This CDR3 comprises 16 residues.

The V gene is TRBV3-1 (or the pseudogene TRBV3-2), the J gene TRBJ2-7, with D perhaps matching TRBD2 (5 bases). Germline values: CDR1 LGHDT, CDR2 YNNKEL (reference sequence). V was trimmed by 4 bases and J by 0 bases, leaving 13 bases between them. The CDR3 runs to 15 residues. The CDR3 sequence: CASSPGGYSSYEQYF. CDR3 sequence (DNA): TGTGCCAGCAGCCCGGGCGGGTATAGCTCCTACGAGCAGTACTTC.

V and J are TRBV27 and TRBJ2-3; TRBD1 is a possible D gene (6 bases). Trimming pared 3 bases from V and 4 bases from J, leaving 17 bases between. This CDR3 comprises 16 residues. Germline values: CDR1 MNHEY, CDR2 SMNVEV (reference sequence). DNA for the CDR3: TGTGCCAGCAGTTTCGCCGGCAGGGGTTATGCAGATACGCAGTATTTT. Translation: CASSFAGRGYADTQYF.

This clone turned up a few times. The V gene is TRBV5-1, the J gene TRBJ2-7; TRBD1 agrees at 9 bases. J was trimmed by 6 bases and V by 0 bases; bases with no gene match: 7. The CDR3 sequence is 15 residues long. CDR1 is SGHRS, CDR2 YFSETQ, per germline. This CDR3 is CASSLVADRGTEQYF. The CDR3 DNA reads TGCGCCAGCAGCTTGGTGGCGGACAGGGGAACCGAGCAGTACTTC.

The table lists this clone with a count of one. The V and J genes are TRBV4-1 and TRBJ1-4; 10 positions agree with TRBD1. The V and J ends lost 2 bases and 7 bases, in that order; junction bases with no gene match: 4. Germline CDR1 reads MGHRA; CDR2 reads YSYEKL. The CDR3 sequence is 15 residues long. The CDR3 loop is CASSQSGTGAEKLFF. The CDR3, as DNA: TGCGCCAGCAGCCAATCCGGGACAGGGGCTGAAAAACTGTTTTTT.

The V gene is TRBV6-5, the J gene TRBJ1-4, with TRBD1 identical over 8 bases. Germline values: CDR1 MNHEY, CDR2 SVGAGI. The CDR3 contains 14 residues. Trimming removed 6 bases from V and 8 bases from J; junction bases left unmatched: 8. The CDR3 region has the DNA TGTGCCAGCAGCCCGACAGGGGAAGGAGAAAAACTGTTTTTT. This encodes CASSPTGEGEKLFF.

The chain has TRBV7-9 and TRBJ2-7; possible D gene TRBD2, 6 bases. V was shortened by 7 bases and J by 5 bases, with 18 bases between the two germline ends. CDR1 is SEHNR and CDR2 is FQNEAQ in the germline V gene (reference sequence). This CDR3 contains 14 residues. CDR3 residues: CASTAGRGFDEQYF. CDR3 coding DNA: TGTGCCAGCACCGCGGGACGGGGGTTCGACGAGCAGTACTTC.

The CDR3 region is CASSLEPIQDTEAFF. The CDR3 DNA is TGTGCCAGCAGCTTGGAGCCCATCCAGGACACTGAAGCTTTCTTT. The chain employs TRBV5-6 and TRBJ1-1; D is undetermined. The V gene lost 0 bases and the J gene lost 3 bases, with 12 bases spanning the gap. From germline, CDR1 is SGHDT and CDR2 YYEEEE. This CDR3 comprises 15 residues.

This clone came up once. The genes are TRBV24-1 and TRBJ2-2; a possible D gene is TRBD1 (5 bases). The germline V and J ends were trimmed by 5 bases and 3 bases, with 12 bases remaining between them. Germline V gene data show CDR1 as KGHDR and CDR2 as SFDVKD. The length of the CDR3 is 15 residues. CDR3 region: CATSALQGYTGELFF. Here the CDR3 DNA reads TGTGCCACCAGTGCACTCCAGGGATACACCGGGGAGCTGTTTTTT.

The V gene is TRBV2, the J gene TRBJ2-1; 7 bases match TRBD2. CDR1 and CDR2 from the germline V gene are SNHLY and FYNNEI. The CDR3 runs 15 residues. V lost 1 base and J lost 7; bases outside the gene matches: 7. This CDR3 reads CASSEGLAVGNEQFF. CDR3 DNA: TGTGCCAGCAGTGAAGGGCTAGCGGTGGGAAATGAGCAGTTCTTC.

The chain links TRBV28 to TRBJ2-5, with D possibly TRBD2 on 6 matching bases. The CDR3 has 16 residues. Germline values: CDR1 MDHEN, CDR2 SYDVKM. V lost 6 bases and J 0 bases, leaving 17 bases between the germline ends. The CDR3 coding sequence is TGTGCCAGCAGCCGTGTTAGTGCGGGGTACCAAGAGACCCAGTACTTC. This codes for CASSRVSAGYQETQYF.

The V and J genes are TRBV4-1 and TRBJ2-7, with D possibly being TRBD2 (6 bases). With 0 bases removed from V and 2 bases from J, the gap between germline ends came to 11 bases. Germline CDR1 and CDR2: MGHRA and YSYEKL. The CDR3 consists of 15 residues. CDR3 sequence reads: CASSQDTSFPYEQYF. The CDR3 DNA sequence: TGCGCCAGCAGCCAAGATACTAGCTTTCCCTACGAGCAGTACTTC.

The V call is TRBV7-3, the J call TRBJ1-4; the D gene is possibly TRBD1 (6 bases). The CDR3 consists of 15 residues. In germline, CDR1 is SGHTA, CDR2 FQGTGA. V lost 3 bases, J lost 10 bases, and 18 bases lay in between. The CDR3 loop is CASSLPRQAFRKLFF. The CDR3 DNA follows: TGTGCCAGCAGCTTGCCTAGACAGGCTTTCCGAAAACTGTTTTTT.

This clone has just one count. The J gene is TRBJ2-3, the V gene TRBV3-1 (or the pseudogene TRBV3-2), with 8 bases lining up with TRBD2. The CDR3 loop spans 16 amino acids. Trimming removed 4 bases from V and 2 bases from J; junction bases left unmatched: 8. Per germline, CDR1 LGHDT and CDR2 YNNKEL (reference sequence). CDR3 bases: TGTGCCAGCAGCCTTAAGCGGGGGAGTTCCACAGATACGCAGTATTTT. Protein sequence: CASSLKRGSSTDTQYF.

This clone was seen only once. V is TRBV6-2 or TRBV6-3 and J is TRBJ2-3; TRBD2 aligns across 7 bases. Unmatched junction bases numbered 18, after V lost 4 bases and J lost 2 bases. Germline CDR1 reads MNHEY; CDR2 reads SVGEGT. There are 19 residues in the CDR3. The CDR3 is CASSFVKGVSGLSTDTQYF. CDR3 in DNA: TGTGCCAGCAGTTTCGTGAAAGGGGTATCGGGACTATCCACAGATACGCAGTATTTT.

This clone was seen only once. The genes are TRBV7-3 and TRBJ1-1, with 7 bases matching TRBD1. Trimming took 2 bases from V and 11 from J; bases not matched to a gene: 8. The germline V gene encodes CDR1 SGHTA and CDR2 FQGTGA. This CDR3 region has 13 residues. CDR3 region: CASSLYGGGEAFF. CDR3 coding DNA: TGTGCCAGCAGCTTATATGGAGGGGGCGAGGCTTTCTTT.

The chain links TRBV5-1 to TRBJ1-1; D is ambiguous. Germline V lookup: CDR1 SGHRS, CDR2 YFSETQ. The CDR3 is made up of 17 amino acids. V was shortened by 4 bases and J by 2 bases, with 21 bases between the two germline ends. CDR3 region: CASSDGLTGSVNTEAFF. The CDR3 DNA reads as TGCGCCAGCAGCGACGGGTTAACCGGGAGCGTAAACACTGAAGCTTTCTTT.

In this sample, this clone turned up a few times. This chain links TRBV18 with TRBJ1-5; TRBD1 matches at 10 bases. In germline, CDR1 is KGHSH, CDR2 LQKENI. Germline trimming cut 2 bases from V and 8 bases from J; bases unmatched to any gene: 3. The CDR3 extends over 14 amino acids. DNA for the CDR3: TGTGCCAGCTCACCAGACAGGGGGCGAAAGCCCCAGCATTTT. Translating gives CASSPDRGRKPQHF.

The genes are TRBV28 and TRBJ2-7; D perhaps matches TRBD1 (5 bases). Germline V gene data show CDR1 as MDHEN and CDR2 as SYDVKM. With 4 bases removed from V and 6 bases from J, the gap between germline ends came to 7 bases. CDR3 size: 11 residues. CDR3 amino acids: CASSSRVEQYF. DNA for the CDR3: TGTGCCAGCAGTTCCAGGGTCGAGCAGTACTTC.